Following are 5 T cell receptor beta chains from one sample sequenced in a study of post-analysis software for immune sequencing data. Study findings and constraints: Controls had lower frequencies than patients of 4 or 5 TRBV segments, which included TRBV5-6, TRBV5-1 and TRBV20-1.

Incorporated into the TCR beta cDNA libraries were unique molecular identifiers, which served to reduce PCR and sequencing biases. TCRdb re-called the PCR reads with MiXCR, one entry per CDR3 protein. The sample lists about 770,000 distinct CDR3 sequences, around 46% occurring once. Which antigens these TCRs recognize remains unknown. Sequencing input: blood. The receptor source for this set is a girl aged 10 to 17 with multiple sclerosis.

The J gene is TRBJ1-5, the V gene TRBV7-2; D gene unclear. Per germline, CDR1 SGHTA and CDR2 FQGNSA. There are 13 residues in the CDR3. The V and J ends lost 2 bases and 5 bases respectively, with 7 bases between them. The CDR3 DNA is TGTGCCAGCAGCTTATGGCCCGATCAGCCCCAGCATTTT. This codes for CASSLWPDQPQHF.

This clonotype appeared a few times. J is TRBJ2-7 and V is TRBV7-2; D not resolved. There are 14 residues in the CDR3. V dropped 2 bases and J dropped 3 bases, with 11 bases sitting between them. Germline-derived CDR1 and CDR2 are SGHTA and FQGNSA. The CDR3 sequence: CASSLRASYYEQYF. The CDR3 region has the DNA TGTGCCAGCAGCTTACGGGCCAGTTACTACGAGCAGTACTTC.

The chain is built from TRBV10-2 and TRBJ2-7; a possible D gene is TRBD1 (6 bases). Germline values: CDR1 WSHSY, CDR2 SAAADI. V lost 8 bases and J lost 2, with 13 bases in between. The CDR3 sequence is 13 residues long. CDR3 amino acids: CASSRQEAYEQYF. For the CDR3, the DNA is TGCGCCAGCTCTCGACAGGAGGCCTACGAGCAGTACTTC.

CDR3 amino acids: CASSSQGSVGQPQHF. For the CDR3, the DNA is TGTGCCAGCAGTTCCCAGGGTTCGGTGGGTCAGCCCCAGCATTTT. The rearrangement joins TRBV6-5 to TRBJ1-5; maybe TRBD1 (5 bases). CDR1 and CDR2 from the germline V gene are MNHEY and SVGAGI. The V and J ends lost 4 bases and 6 bases respectively, with 16 bases between them. This CDR3 spans 15 amino acids.

This clonotype has a handful of counts. This rearrangement joins TRBV28 to TRBJ2-7, with 9 bases that match TRBD2. CDR3 length equals 14 residues. Per the germline V gene, CDR1 is MDHEN and CDR2 is SYDVKM. Trimming at V came to 2 bases and at J to 7 bases, leaving 6 bases not matched to a gene. The CDR3 spells CASSLAGGTGEQYF. The CDR3 region has the DNA TGTGCCAGCAGTTTAGCGGGAGGGACGGGGGAGCAGTACTTC.